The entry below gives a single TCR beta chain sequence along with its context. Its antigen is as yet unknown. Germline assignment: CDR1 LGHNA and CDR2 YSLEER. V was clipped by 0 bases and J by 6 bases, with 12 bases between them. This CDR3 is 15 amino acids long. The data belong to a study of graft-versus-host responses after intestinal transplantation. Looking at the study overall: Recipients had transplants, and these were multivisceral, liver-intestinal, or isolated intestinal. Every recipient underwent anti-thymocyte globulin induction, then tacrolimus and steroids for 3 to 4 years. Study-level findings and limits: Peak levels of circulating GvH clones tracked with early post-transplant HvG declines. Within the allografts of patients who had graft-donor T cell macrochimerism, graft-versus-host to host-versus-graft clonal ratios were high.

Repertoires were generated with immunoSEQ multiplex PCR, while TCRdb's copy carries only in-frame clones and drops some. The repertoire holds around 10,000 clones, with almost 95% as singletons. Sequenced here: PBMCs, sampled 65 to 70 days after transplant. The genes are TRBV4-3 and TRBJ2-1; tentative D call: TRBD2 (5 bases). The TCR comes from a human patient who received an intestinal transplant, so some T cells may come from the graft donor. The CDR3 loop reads CASSQDRSEGNEQFF. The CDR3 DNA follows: TGCGCCAGCAGCCAAGACAGATCTGAGGGCAATGAGCAGTTCTTC.